The 3 T cell receptor beta chains in this list originate from one sample, sequenced in a study of shared clonotypes between healthy human individuals. The assay was immunoSEQ multiplex PCR, and TCRdb's table has in-frame clones only and misses some. The repertoire includes roughly 1,500,000 clones, 98% to 99% of them detected once, and approximately 0.4% sits in the top ten. Sequenced material: naive CD4+ T cells sorted from blood. Subset denoted: CD45RA+ positively selected. The receptors originated from a man in his thirties or forties in good health.

The CDR3 sequence: CASSYSSWGLNTEAFF. The CDR3 bases are TGTGCCAGCAGTTACTCGTCTTGGGGTTTGAACACTGAAGCTTTCTTT. V and J are TRBV6-6 and TRBJ1-1; no firm D call. Germline V gene lookup returns CDR1 MNHNY and CDR2 SVGAGI (reference sequence). Trimming took 0 bases from V and 0 from J, leaving 11 bases between them. CDR3 length: 16 residues.

V usage is TRBV6-5 and J usage is TRBJ1-3; D is unresolved. V lost 5 bases and J lost 0, with 8 bases in between. The CDR3 is 14 amino acids. Germline V CDR1 and CDR2: MNHEY, SVGAGI. CDR3 sequence: CASSEGYSGNTIYF. The CDR3 nucleotides are TGTGCCAGCAGTGAGGGTTACTCTGGAAACACCATATATTTT.

This chain's CDR3 is CASSPHEGVSYNEQFF. In DNA, the CDR3 is TGTGCCAGCAGCCCCCACGAGGGAGTTTCCTACAATGAGCAGTTCTTC. This chain connects TRBV7-3 to TRBJ2-1; possibly TRBD2 for D (5 bases). The CDR3 spans 16 residues. The V end lost 5 bases, the J end lost 1 base, and 15 bases lay between the germline ends. Per the germline V gene, CDR1 is SGHTA and CDR2 is FQGTGA.